These T cell receptor beta chains were read from a single sample in a study of cytomegalovirus exposure and HLA in healthy donors. TCRdb keeps only in-frame clones here, not all; method: immunoSEQ multiplex PCR. The sample includes tens of thousands of clones, around 84% of them seen just once. Material: PBMCs. The receptors here all came from a man aged 35 to 55 in good health and CMV-seronegative. Each CDR3 is given with its conserved first and last residue. The order of the fields is J gene, D gene, V gene, clone size, CDR3 protein, CDR3 DNA. D genes are given only for firm matches. A clone size is listed for some rows: how often the clone was seen (once, few, many), or a class if it is expanded.

J: TRBJ1-1
D: TRBD1
V: TRBV28
size: NA
CDR3: CASSLGGQGMNTEAFF
DNA: TGTGCCAGCAGTTTAGGGGGACAGGGTATGAACACTGAAGCTTTCTTT

J: TRBJ1-2
D: TRBD1
V: TRBV5-4
size: NA
CDR3: CASSPVGTGPTF
DNA: TGTGCCAGCAGCCCCGTCGGGACAGGGCCCACCTTC

J: TRBJ1-1
D: NA
V: TRBV28
size: NA
CDR3: CASRENRVWGTEAFF
DNA: TGTGCCAGCAGGGAGAACAGGGTGTGGGGCACTGAAGCTTTCTTT

J: TRBJ1-1
D: TRBD1
V: TRBV28
size: NA
CDR3: CASRPPQGMNTEAFF
DNA: TGTGCCAGCAGACCCCCACAGGGGATGAACACTGAAGCTTTCTTT

J: TRBJ2-1
D: TRBD2
V: TRBV28
size: NA
CDR3: CANGGSLYNEQFF
DNA: TGTGCGAATGGCGGGAGTTTATACAATGAGCAGTTCTTC

J: TRBJ2-1
D: NA
V: TRBV10-3
size: NA
CDR3: CAISELPGRTWQFF
DNA: TGTGCCATCAGTGAACTCCCCGGGAGAACCTGGCAGTTCTTC

J: TRBJ2-7
D: TRBD1
V: TRBV19
size: NA
CDR3: CASSPGDRDGAYEQYF
DNA: TGTGCCAGTAGTCCAGGCGACAGGGACGGGGCCTACGAGCAGTACTTC

J: TRBJ2-2
D: NA
V: TRBV7-2
size: NA
CDR3: CASSLAGPYTGELFF
DNA: TGTGCCAGCAGCTTAGCGGGCCCGTACACCGGGGAGCTGTTTTTT

J: TRBJ1-2
D: TRBD1
V: TRBV28
size: NA
CDR3: CASRRTGENGYTF
DNA: TGTGCCAGCAGACGGACAGGGGAGAATGGCTACACCTTC

J: TRBJ2-1
D: NA
V: TRBV7-3
size: NA
CDR3: CASSSGLSSYNEQFF
DNA: TGTGCCAGCAGCTCGGGACTGAGCTCCTACAATGAGCAGTTCTTC

J: TRBJ2-3
D: NA
V: TRBV11-3
size: NA
CDR3: CASSLTGADTQYF
DNA: TGTGCCAGCAGCTTAACAGGCGCAGATACGCAGTATTTT

J: TRBJ2-1
D: TRBD1
V: TRBV5-3
size: NA
CDR3: CARSKDRGHFDHSSYNEQFF
DNA: TGTGCCAGAAGCAAGGACAGGGGACATTTCGATCATAGCTCCTACAATGAGCAGTTCTTC

J: TRBJ1-1
D: NA
V: TRBV5-1
size: NA
CDR3: CASSLVMGHGEETEAFF
DNA: TGCGCCAGCAGCTTGGTAATGGGTCACGGGGAAGAAACTGAAGCTTTCTTT

J: TRBJ1-4
D: TRBD1
V: TRBV6-1
size: NA
CDR3: CASSATGVANEKLFF
DNA: TGTGCCAGCAGTGCAACAGGGGTGGCTAATGAAAAACTGTTTTTT

J: TRBJ2-5
D: TRBD2
V: TRBV2
size: NA
CDR3: CASTRGGRETQYF
DNA: TGTGCCAGCACCCGGGGGGGGAGAGAGACCCAGTACTTC

J: TRBJ2-5
D: NA
V: TRBV19
size: NA
CDR3: CASRPGTGVKETQYF
DNA: TGTGCCAGCAGACCGGGAACGGGTGTCAAAGAGACCCAGTACTTC

J: TRBJ2-2
D: TRBD1
V: TRBV7-9
size: NA
CDR3: CASSSTTPGTGSAGELFF
DNA: TGTGCCAGCAGCTCAACCACTCCCGGGACAGGGTCGGCCGGGGAGCTGTTTTTT

J: TRBJ2-2
D: NA
V: TRBV2
size: NA
CDR3: CASSEDSNTGELFF
DNA: TGTGCCAGCAGTGAAGACAGCAATACCGGGGAGCTGTTTTTT

J: TRBJ2-5
D: NA
V: TRBV2
size: NA
CDR3: CASSVAGTQYF
DNA: TGTGCCAGCAGCGTTGCGGGGACCCAGTACTTC

J: TRBJ2-5
D: TRBD1
V: TRBV4-3
size: NA
CDR3: CASSQAYRGETQYF
DNA: TGCGCCAGCAGCCAAGCCTACAGGGGGGAGACCCAGTACTTC

J: TRBJ1-5
D: TRBD1
V: TRBV7-9
size: few
CDR3: CASSLGQGEQPQHF
DNA: TGTGCCAGCAGCTTAGGACAGGGGGAACAGCCCCAGCATTTT

J: TRBJ2-6
D: TRBD1
V: TRBV19
size: NA
CDR3: CASSIRDRSGGANVLTF
DNA: TGTGCCAGTAGTATCCGGGACAGATCTGGTGGGGCCAACGTCCTGACTTTC

J: TRBJ1-1
D: TRBD1
V: TRBV28
size: NA
CDR3: CASRTPDRGRAEAFF
DNA: TGTGCCAGCAGAACTCCGGACAGGGGAAGGGCTGAAGCTTTCTTT

J: TRBJ1-4
D: NA
V: TRBV6-5
size: NA
CDR3: CASSYLGSGEKLFF
DNA: TGTGCCAGCAGTTACCTGGGGAGCGGAGAAAAACTGTTTTTT

J: TRBJ1-5
D: NA
V: TRBV27
size: NA
CDR3: CASSSRGGIGNQPQHF
DNA: TGTGCCAGCAGTTCCCGGGGGGGCATAGGCAATCAGCCCCAGCATTTT

J: TRBJ1-5
D: NA
V: TRBV28
size: few
CDR3: CASSSPGGSGNQPQHF
DNA: TGTGCCAGCAGTTCTCCGGGAGGGAGCGGCAATCAGCCCCAGCATTTT

J: TRBJ2-3
D: TRBD2
V: TRBV4-3
size: NA
CDR3: CASSQEGLAGKDTQYF
DNA: TGCGCCAGCAGCCAAGAGGGACTAGCGGGAAAAGATACGCAGTATTTT

J: TRBJ1-5
D: TRBD1
V: TRBV19
size: NA
CDR3: CASSMRQGEGQPQHF
DNA: TGTGCCAGTAGTATGAGACAGGGGGAGGGTCAGCCCCAGCATTTT

J: TRBJ1-1
D: NA
V: TRBV7-9
size: NA
CDR3: CASSLDRTVTEAFF
DNA: TGTGCCAGCAGCTTAGACAGGACAGTGACTGAAGCTTTCTTT

J: TRBJ2-7
D: TRBD2
V: TRBV6-5
size: NA
CDR3: CASSYGAGPSYEQYF
DNA: TGTGCCAGCAGTTACGGAGCGGGACCTTCCTACGAGCAGTACTTC

J: TRBJ2-7
D: NA
V: TRBV7-9
size: NA
CDR3: CASRDRTTYEQYF
DNA: TGTGCCAGCAGAGACAGGACAACTTACGAGCAGTACTTC

J: TRBJ2-5
D: NA
V: TRBV7-3
size: NA
CDR3: CASSLKGEETQYF
DNA: TGTGCCAGCAGCTTAAAAGGGGAAGAGACCCAGTACTTC

J: TRBJ1-1
D: NA
V: TRBV29-1
size: NA
CDR3: CSVEGQPNTEAFF
DNA: TGCAGCGTTGAAGGACAGCCGAACACTGAAGCTTTCTTT

J: TRBJ2-1
D: TRBD2
V: TRBV7-9
size: NA
CDR3: CASSLVTSGSIEQFF
DNA: TGTGCCAGCAGCTTAGTGACTAGCGGGAGCATTGAGCAGTTCTTC

J: TRBJ2-5
D: TRBD1
V: TRBV5-6
size: NA
CDR3: CASILRDRRYQETQYF
DNA: TGTGCCAGCATACTAAGGGACAGGAGGTACCAAGAGACCCAGTACTTC

J: TRBJ2-7
D: NA
V: TRBV10-3
size: NA
CDR3: CATSAGYEQYF
DNA: TGTGCCACCTCGGCGGGGTACGAGCAGTACTTC

J: TRBJ2-7
D: NA
V: TRBV19
size: NA
CDR3: CASTPPGLPYEQYF
DNA: TGTGCCAGTACCCCCCCGGGGTTGCCCTACGAGCAGTACTTC

J: TRBJ2-5
D: NA
V: TRBV4-1
size: NA
CDR3: CASSQPDRNQETQYF
DNA: TGCGCCAGCAGCCAACCTGACAGGAATCAAGAGACCCAGTACTTC

J: TRBJ1-5
D: NA
V: TRBV7-2
size: NA
CDR3: CASSLAPGSNQPQHF
DNA: TGTGCCAGCAGCTTAGCACCCGGTAGCAATCAGCCCCAGCATTTT

J: TRBJ2-7
D: NA
V: TRBV6-6
size: once
CDR3: CASSPREEGTYEQYF
DNA: TGTGCCAGCAGTCCACGCGAGGAGGGGACCTACGAGCAGTACTTC